These 14 T cell receptor beta chains came from one sample sequenced in a study of shared clonotypes between healthy human individuals (dated by TCRdb to 2020 to 2022). The library came from the immunoSEQ multiplex PCR assay. TCRdb re-hosts the immuneACCESS table, in-frame sequences only. Its copies lack some clones; in the studies checked, an unresolved V gene accounts for under half of them, and the cause for the rest is not known. The sample records about 1 million clones, approximately 68% of which are singletons. The ten largest account for over 1.3% of the sample. Source material: memory CD4+ T cells sorted from blood. Taken with the paper, the label for cell subset or site translates to: CD45RA-negative fraction. These receptors were obtained from a man younger than 30 in good health.

The chain couples TRBV11-2 to TRBJ2-3; 11 bases line up with TRBD2. The CDR3 is 17 residues long. Unmatched junction bases numbered 3, after V lost 0 bases and J lost 1 base. In germline, CDR1 is SGHAT, CDR2 FQNNGV. In nucleotides, the CDR3 is TGTGCCAGCAGCTTAGATCGGGGACTAGCGGGCACAGATACGCAGTATTTT. Its translation: CASSLDRGLAGTDTQYF.

This clone has a single count. This chain connects TRBV5-1 to TRBJ2-4, with 7 bases identical to TRBD1. The length of the CDR3 is 15 residues. Germline CDR1 SGHRS, CDR2 YFSETQ. With V trimmed by 4 bases and J by 2 bases, 6 bases remained unmatched. CDR3 amino acids: CASSPATGTKNIQYF. As DNA, the CDR3 is TGCGCCAGCAGCCCGGCGACAGGGACCAAAAACATTCAGTACTTC. Variable domain in full (rest from reference TRBV5-1 and TRBJ2-4): KAGVTQTPRYLIKTRGQQVTLSCSPISGHRSVSWYQQTPGQGLQFLFEYFSETQRNKGNFPGRFSGRQFSNSRSEMNVSTLELGDSALYLCASSPATGTKNIQYFGAGTRLSVL.

J is TRBJ2-5 and V is TRBV5-6, with D unresolved. CDR3 length: 16 amino acids. Germline V gene lookup returns CDR1 SGHDT and CDR2 YYEEEE. V lost 0 bases and J lost 0, with 12 bases in between. CDR3 in amino acids: CASSLELRRYQETQYF. The DNA for the CDR3 is TGTGCCAGCAGCTTGGAGTTACGACGGTACCAAGAGACCCAGTACTTC. Full variable domain (missing parts from reference TRBV5-6 and TRBJ2-5): DAGVTQSPTHLIKTRGQQVTLRCSPKSGHDTVSWYQQALGQGPQFIFQYYEEEERQRGNFPDRFSGHQFPNYSSELNVNALLLGDSALYLCASSLELRRYQETQYFGPGTRLLVL.

In regard to this clone: The sample has other DNA sequences that encode this CDR3 too. V gene TRBV11-2 combines with J gene TRBJ2-5; unclear D gene. This CDR3 has 14 residues. The V and J ends lost 4 bases and 5 bases respectively, with 14 bases between them. Germline CDR1 SGHAT, CDR2 FQNNGV. CDR3 coding DNA: TGTGCCAGCAGCTCACAAACGTCCGGGGAGACCCAGTACTTC. Amino acids: CASSSQTSGETQYF.

The J gene is TRBJ2-2, the V gene TRBV7-2, with a weak D call TRBD1 (6 bases). The V gene lost 2 bases and the J gene lost 1 base, with 8 bases spanning the gap. CDR1 and CDR2 (germline): SGHTA, FQGNSA. The CDR3 loop spans 15 amino acids. Written as DNA, the CDR3 is TGTGCCAGCAGCTTAAGGGGGAGGAACACCGGGGAGCTGTTTTTT. It specifies CASSLRGRNTGELFF.

The chain recombines TRBV7-8 with TRBJ2-6; TRBD1 matches at 7 bases. Trimming removed 4 bases from V and 0 bases from J; junction bases left unmatched: 6. Germline V lookup: CDR1 SGHVS, CDR2 FQNEAQ. The CDR3 spans 17 residues. DNA of the CDR3: TGTGCCAGCAGCTCGGGGACAGTCAGCTCTGGGGCCAACGTCCTGACTTTC. Translated: CASSSGTVSSGANVLTF.

This clone has a single count. This chain links TRBV18 with TRBJ2-2, with D possibly matching TRBD1 (5 bases). CDR1 is KGHSH and CDR2 is LQKENI in the germline V gene. The V gene lost 5 bases and the J gene lost 7 bases, with 11 bases spanning the gap. This CDR3 comprises 13 residues. CDR3 residues: CASSMWGFGELFF. The DNA for the CDR3 is TGTGCCAGCTCAATGTGGGGCTTCGGGGAGCTGTTTTTT.

This clone was seen a handful of times. The chain recombines TRBV7-3 with TRBJ1-1, with D unclear. There are 13 residues in the CDR3. Between the trimmed V and J ends, which lost 0 bases and 4 bases, there was a span of 6 bases. Looked up from germline, CDR1 is SGHTA and CDR2 is FQGTGA. The CDR3 region has the DNA TGTGCCAGCAGCTTAACCGGCACCACTGAAGCTTTCTTT. This sequence encodes CASSLTGTTEAFF.

This rearrangement joins TRBV11-2 to TRBJ1-5; D not certain. From germline, CDR1 is SGHAT and CDR2 FQNNGV. The CDR3 loop spans 14 amino acids. Between the trimmed V and J ends, which lost 2 bases and 3 bases, there was a span of 8 bases. CDR3 sequence reads: CASSLSGINQPQHF. As DNA, the CDR3 is TGTGCCAGCAGCTTAAGTGGGATCAATCAGCCCCAGCATTTT.

The chain carries TRBV6-5 and TRBJ2-7; D might be TRBD1 or TRBD2, each matching 6 bases. CDR1 is MNHEY, CDR2 SVGAGI, per germline. V lost 5 bases and J 0 bases, leaving 8 bases between the germline ends. The CDR3 covers 13 residues. This CDR3 reads CASSPGASYEQYF. As DNA, the CDR3 is TGTGCCAGCAGTCCGGGGGCCTCCTACGAGCAGTACTTC.

The CDR3 DNA reads TGCAGCGTGACTAGCGGGGGGGAGACCCAGTACTTC. Translating it yields CSVTSGGETQYF. This rearrangement joins TRBV29-1 to TRBJ2-5; 13 bases are shared with TRBD2. This CDR3 has 12 amino acids. The germline CDR1 and CDR2 sequences are SQVTM and ANQGSEA. V trimming: 6 bases; J trimming: 5 bases; junction bases outside the gene matches: 0. Together with reference TRBV29-1 and TRBJ2-5, the CDR3 gives the full variable domain: SAVISQKPSRDICQRGTSLTIQCQVDSQVTMMFWYRQQPGQSLTLIATANQGSEATYESGFVIDKFPISRPNLTFSTLTVSNMSPEDSSIYLCSVTSGGETQYFGPGTRLLVL.

This clone has only one observation. The chain links TRBV6-1 to TRBJ2-7; 8 bases line up with TRBD1. V gave up 5 bases and J gave up 3 bases; unmatched junction bases: 9. The CDR3 consists of 15 residues. From germline, CDR1 is MNHNS and CDR2 SASEGT. CDR3: CASSRNGQGDYEQYF. CDR3 sequence (DNA): TGTGCCAGCAGTCGCAATGGACAGGGAGACTACGAGCAGTACTTC.

V is TRBV5-6 and J is TRBJ1-1, with TRBD1 identical over 10 bases. V gave up 4 bases and J gave up 0 bases; unmatched junction bases: 6. The CDR3 totals 16 residues. Germline CDR1 reads SGHDT; CDR2 reads YYEEEE. The CDR3 coding sequence is TGTGCCAGCAGCCTAAGGGACAGGGGAATGAACACTGAAGCTTTCTTT. Encoded protein: CASSLRDRGMNTEAFF.

The chain recombines TRBV11-2 with TRBJ2-1; 11 positions match TRBD2. The germline V gene encodes CDR1 SGHAT and CDR2 FQNNGV. The CDR3 extends over 16 amino acids. J lost 4 bases, V lost 6 bases, and 8 bases had no gene match. The CDR3 sequence is CASRRPGLAVYNEQFF. In DNA form, the CDR3 reads TGTGCCAGCAGGAGGCCGGGACTAGCGGTATACAATGAGCAGTTCTTC. Supplemented by reference TRBV11-2 and TRBJ2-1, the full variable domain reads EAGVAQSPRYKIIEKRQSVAFWCNPISGHATLYWYQQILGQGPKLLIQFQNNGVVDDSQLPKDRFSAERLKGVDSTLKIQPAKLEDSAVYLCASRRPGLAVYNEQFFGPGTRLTVL.